This T cell receptor (beta chain) was obtained from a study of cytomegalovirus exposure and HLA in healthy donors. Notes on the study in general: The Asian-associated ancestry cluster reportedly had fewer N-insertions than the roughly 670-donor mean in a later analysis. Solely CMV serostatus was available to characterize immune exposure. Across donors, most TCRs were seen rarely, yet some public ones were widespread.

The PCR contained 60 Vbeta and 13 Jbeta primers. The repertoire was sequenced with immunoSEQ multiplex PCR; TCRdb's copy has only in-frame clones and lacks some. The sample yields under 150,000 clones, about three quarters seen once. About this clone: The antigen is unknown.

With 1 base clipped from V and 7 bases from J, the junction kept 6 bases outside the gene matches. Germline-derived CDR1 and CDR2 are SGHTA and FQGNSA. This CDR3 is 14 amino acids long. Sequencing was performed on PBMCs. The rearrangement joins TRBV7-2 to TRBJ2-7, with TRBD1 matching over 8 bases. This clonotype originated in a male donor in good health and CMV-seropositive. In nucleotides, the CDR3 is TGTGCCAGCAGCTTAGGGACAGGGCCGGAAGAGCAGTACTTC. It translates to CASSLGTGPEEQYF. Using reference TRBV7-2 and TRBJ2-7 for the parts outside the CDR3, the full variable domain is GAGVSQSPSNKVTEKGKDVELRCDPISGHTALYWYRQSLGQGLEFLIYFQGNSAPDKSGLPSDRFSAERTGGSVSTLTIQRTQQEDSAVYLCASSLGTGPEEQYFGPGTRLTVT.